This T cell receptor (beta chain) appears in the sequencing data of a study of cytomegalovirus exposure and HLA in healthy donors. The study, taken as a whole, reports: When analyzed later, the rates of TCR association showed variation by HLA locus, with DRB1 the most and HLA-C the fewest.

The CDR3 consists of 16 residues. The trim removed 1 base at V and 4 bases at J, leaving 4 bases unmatched. Germline CDR1 reads MGHRA; CDR2 reads YSYEKL. As concerns this clone: As yet, its antigen is unknown.

Amplification used 60 Vbeta primers and 13 Jbeta primers. Here immunoSEQ multiplex PCR was the method, and the copy in TCRdb shows in-frame clones only, minus some. This table holds 110,000 or so clones, around 80% found once. The sample comprised PBMCs. The TCR originated in a female donor in good health and CMV-seronegative. This chain connects TRBV4-1 to TRBJ2-3, with 11 bases lining up with TRBD2. The CDR3 is CASSQALAGGADTQYF. DNA of the CDR3: TGCGCCAGCAGCCAAGCTCTAGCGGGGGGCGCAGATACGCAGTATTTT.